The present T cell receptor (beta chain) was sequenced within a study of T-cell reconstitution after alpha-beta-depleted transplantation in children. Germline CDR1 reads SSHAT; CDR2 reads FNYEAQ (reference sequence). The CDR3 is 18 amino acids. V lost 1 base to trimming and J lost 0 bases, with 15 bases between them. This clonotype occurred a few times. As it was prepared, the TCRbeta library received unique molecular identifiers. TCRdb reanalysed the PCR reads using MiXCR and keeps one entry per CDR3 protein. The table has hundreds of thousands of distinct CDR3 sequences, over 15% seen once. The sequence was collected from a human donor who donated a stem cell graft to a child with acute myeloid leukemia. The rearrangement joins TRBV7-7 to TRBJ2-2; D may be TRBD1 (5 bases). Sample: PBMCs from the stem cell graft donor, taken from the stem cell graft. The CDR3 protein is CASSLGTQSAANTGELFF. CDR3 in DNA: TGTGCCAGCAGCTTAGGGACACAATCGGCAGCGAACACCGGGGAGCTGTTTTTT.